This is a list of T cell receptor beta chains from one sample in a study of OX40 agonist ivuxolimab in advanced cancers. Assay used: immunoSEQ multiplex PCR; TCRdb lists only in-frame clones, some missing. The sample has around 60,000 clones; approximately 85% are singletons. The sequenced sample was CD4+ or CD8+ T cells sorted from blood, obtained in a trial of the OX40 agonist ivuxolimab. The receptor source for this set is an adult with an advanced solid tumor such as melanoma, head and neck, liver or kidney cancer. The CDR3 runs from the conserved cysteine through the conserved F or W. D genes are given only for firm matches. Where a row states a size, it is once, few, many or the class of an expanded clone; other rows omit it.

D gene: TRBD1
J gene: TRBJ2-4
V gene: TRBV2
clone size: -
CDR3 length: 16
CDR3 protein: CASSEAGGYGKNIQYF
CDR3 DNA: TGTGCCAGCAGTGAAGCAGGGGGCTACGGCAAAAACATTCAGTACTTC

D gene: -
J gene: TRBJ2-1
V gene: TRBV29-1
clone size: -
CDR3 length: 8
CDR3 protein: CSMDGQFF
CDR3 DNA: TGCAGCATGGACGGGCAGTTCTTC

D gene: -
J gene: TRBJ2-5
V gene: TRBV2
clone size: -
CDR3 length: 13
CDR3 protein: CASTRDNQETQYF
CDR3 DNA: TGTGCCAGCACCCGGGACAACCAAGAGACCCAGTACTTC

D gene: -
J gene: TRBJ2-5
V gene: TRBV29-1
clone size: -
CDR3 length: 10
CDR3 protein: CSVERETQYF
CDR3 DNA: TGCAGCGTTGAAAGAGAGACCCAGTACTTC

D gene: -
J gene: TRBJ1-1
V gene: TRBV18
clone size: -
CDR3 length: 14
CDR3 protein: CASSPDRLNTEAFF
CDR3 DNA: TGTGCCAGCTCGCCCGACAGGCTAAACACTGAAGCTTTCTTT

D gene: TRBD1
J gene: TRBJ1-5
V gene: TRBV18
clone size: once
CDR3 length: 15
CDR3 protein: CASSPGTGGYVAQHF
CDR3 DNA: TGTGCCAGCTCACCAGGGACAGGGGGGTACGTAGCCCAGCATTTT

D gene: -
J gene: TRBJ1-6
V gene: TRBV6-1
clone size: few
CDR3 length: 12
CDR3 protein: CASRTANSPLHF
CDR3 DNA: TGTGCCAGCAGGACAGCGAATTCACCCCTCCACTTT

D gene: TRBD2
J gene: TRBJ2-1
V gene: TRBV4-1
clone size: -
CDR3 length: 19
CDR3 protein: CASSTTSGRASLFYNEQFF
CDR3 DNA: TGCGCCAGCAGCACGACTAGCGGGAGGGCCAGTCTCTTTTACAATGAGCAGTTCTTC

D gene: TRBD1
J gene: TRBJ1-2
V gene: TRBV7-2
clone size: few
CDR3 length: 14
CDR3 protein: CASSITGTGDGYTF
CDR3 DNA: TGTGCCAGCAGCATAACCGGGACAGGGGATGGCTACACCTTC

D gene: TRBD2
J gene: TRBJ2-5
V gene: TRBV19
clone size: -
CDR3 length: 14
CDR3 protein: CASSDSGGAETQYF
CDR3 DNA: TGTGCCAGTAGTGATAGCGGGGGGGCCGAGACCCAGTACTTC

D gene: -
J gene: TRBJ1-3
V gene: TRBV6-5
clone size: -
CDR3 length: 15
CDR3 protein: CASSYSLGSGNTIYF
CDR3 DNA: TGTGCCAGCAGTTACTCGCTCGGGTCAGGAAACACCATATATTTT

D gene: -
J gene: TRBJ2-1
V gene: TRBV29-1
clone size: -
CDR3 length: 14
CDR3 protein: CSVVATRSYNEQFF
CDR3 DNA: TGCAGCGTTGTAGCGACCCGCTCCTACAATGAGCAGTTCTTC

D gene: -
J gene: TRBJ1-1
V gene: TRBV29-1
clone size: -
CDR3 length: 13
CDR3 protein: CSVRSGSWTEAFF
CDR3 DNA: TGCAGCGTTCGATCAGGGAGCTGGACTGAAGCTTTCTTT

D gene: TRBD2
J gene: TRBJ2-1
V gene: TRBV4-2
clone size: -
CDR3 length: 15
CDR3 protein: CASSQVSAGEIRQFF
CDR3 DNA: TGTGCCAGCAGCCAAGTCTCGGCGGGAGAAATCCGGCAGTTCTTC

D gene: TRBD1
J gene: TRBJ1-1
V gene: TRBV6-5
clone size: -
CDR3 length: 13
CDR3 protein: CASSTFRDSEAFF
CDR3 DNA: TGTGCCAGCAGTACTTTCCGGGACAGCGAAGCTTTCTTT

D gene: -
J gene: TRBJ2-6
V gene: TRBV9
clone size: -
CDR3 length: 15
CDR3 protein: CASSPSLSGANVLTF
CDR3 DNA: TGTGCCAGCAGCCCTTCGCTATCTGGGGCCAACGTCCTGACTTTC

D gene: TRBD2
J gene: TRBJ2-5
V gene: TRBV9
clone size: -
CDR3 length: 16
CDR3 protein: CASSREVAGGQETQYF
CDR3 DNA: TGTGCCAGCAGCAGAGAGGTAGCGGGAGGGCAAGAGACCCAGTACTTC

D gene: -
J gene: TRBJ1-3
V gene: TRBV5-8
clone size: -
CDR3 length: 17
CDR3 protein: CASSEWATTGGGNTIYF
CDR3 DNA: TGTGCCAGCAGCGAGTGGGCTACCACAGGTGGGGGAAACACCATATATTTT

D gene: -
J gene: TRBJ1-2
V gene: TRBV29-1
clone size: -
CDR3 length: 12
CDR3 protein: CSVVVAGYGYTF
CDR3 DNA: TGCAGCGTTGTGGTGGCTGGCTATGGCTACACCTTC

D gene: TRBD1
J gene: TRBJ1-2
V gene: TRBV4-2
clone size: -
CDR3 length: 14
CDR3 protein: CASSQERTGDGYTF
CDR3 DNA: TGTGCCAGCAGCCAAGAGCGGACAGGGGATGGCTACACCTTC

D gene: -
J gene: TRBJ2-5
V gene: TRBV7-9
clone size: -
CDR3 length: 14
CDR3 protein: CASSPPGVSETQYF
CDR3 DNA: TGTGCCAGCAGCCCCCCGGGGGTTTCCGAGACCCAGTACTTC

D gene: -
J gene: TRBJ1-1
V gene: TRBV4-3
clone size: -
CDR3 length: 13
CDR3 protein: CASSQRQYTEAFF
CDR3 DNA: TGCGCCAGCAGCCAACGACAGTACACTGAAGCTTTCTTT

D gene: -
J gene: TRBJ1-2
V gene: TRBV10-1
clone size: -
CDR3 length: 13
CDR3 protein: CASSDVRTYGYTF
CDR3 DNA: TGCGCCAGCAGTGATGTCAGGACCTATGGCTACACCTTC